This T cell receptor (beta chain) was identified in a study of vaccination and CD4 T cells after COVID-19. The wider study: In culture, cells were exposed to overlapping spike peptides from SARS-CoV-2, HCoV-NL63, HCoV-OC43 and HCoV-229E.

The V gene lost 3 bases and the J gene lost 2 bases, with 13 bases spanning the gap. This CDR3 comprises 14 residues. Germline assignment: CDR1 DFQATT and CDR2 SNEGSKA (reference sequence). Once obtained from cultured CD4+ T cells, the DNA was sequenced using the Oncomine TCR Beta short-read assay. Genomic DNA was extracted from cultured CD4+ T cells. One entry per CDR3 protein results from TCRdb running MiXCR on the PCR reads. The table lists over 20,000 distinct CDR3 sequences, 40% to 50% of them singletons. Turning to this clonotype: The antigen is not known.

Sample treatment: roughly 10-day PBMC culture with coronavirus spike peptide pools or control peptides (ViraFEST assay). The chain combines TRBV20-1 with TRBJ1-1; D may be TRBD1 (5 bases). The specimen was CD4+ T cells from blood, cultured in vitro, collected before SARS-CoV-2 vaccination. This sequence was found in a human donor who received a COVID-19 vaccine. CDR3 sequence reads: CSASTGQGNTEAFF. CDR3 DNA sequence: TGCAGTGCTAGTACGGGCCAGGGAAACACTGAAGCTTTCTTT.